The rows below give T cell receptor beta chains drawn from one sample of a study of cytomegalovirus exposure and HLA in healthy donors. Assay: immunoSEQ multiplex PCR; the TCRdb copy retains only in-frame clones and omits some. The sample includes 150,000 to 200,000 clones, around 80% seen only once; the top ten take around 2.2%. Sequencing used PBMCs. The receptors were sampled from a young woman in good health and CMV-seropositive. Both conserved end residues are part of each CDR3. A D gene is named only where the DNA matches it firmly. The size field is filled for only some rows; it gives once, few, many or a size class.

TRBV5-5	.	13	TRBJ1-2	.	TGTGCCAGCAGCTTGCCAGGGTCTGAAGGGTCCACCTTC	CASSLPGSEGSTF
TRBV5-4	TRBD2	18	TRBJ2-3	.	TGTGCCAGCAGCCCGGGACTAGCGGGGGGGCGGAGCACAGATACGCAGTATTTT	CASSPGLAGGRSTDTQYF
TRBV5-6	.	16	TRBJ2-1	.	TGTGCCAGCAGCTTGGTGGGGAGGGGAGGGGGTAATGAGCAGTTCTTC	CASSLVGRGGGNEQFF
TRBV11-3	TRBD2	19	TRBJ2-6	.	TGTGCCAGCAGCTTAAGAGCAGGGTGGGGGGGGTCCGGGGCCAACGTCCTGACTTTC	CASSLRAGWGGSGANVLTF
TRBV4-1	.	19	TRBJ1-2	.	TGCGCCAGCAGCCAAGATGTGGAGGGATTAGGGCGAGTCCTCTATGGCTACACCTTC	CASSQDVEGLGRVLYGYTF
TRBV12-5	.	14	TRBJ1-1	.	TGTGCTAGTGGTATCGCTAACAGGGCCACTGAAGCTTTCTTT	CASGIANRATEAFF
TRBV5-6	TRBD2	15	TRBJ2-1	.	TGTGCCAGCAGCTTGGTCGCGGGGGTGAACAATGAGCAGTTCTTC	CASSLVAGVNNEQFF
TRBV7-3	TRBD2	16	TRBJ2-3	.	TGTGCCAGCAGCTTAAAAAGCGGGGTGAGCACAGATACGCAGTATTTT	CASSLKSGVSTDTQYF
TRBV14	TRBD1	14	TRBJ1-1	.	TGTGCCAGCAGCCCCGGACAGGGCGACACTGAAGCTTTCTTT	CASSPGQGDTEAFF
TRBV7-9	.	16	TRBJ1-2	.	TGTGCCAGCAGCCCCCCTGCGGCCAGGCGACAGGTTGGCTACACCTTC	CASSPPAARRQVGYTF
TRBV19	.	15	TRBJ1-1	.	TGTGCCAGTAGTATAGGGGAGATCTCGGTCACTGAAGCTTTCTTT	CASSIGEISVTEAFF
TRBV15	.	14	TRBJ1-1	.	TGTGCCACCAGCCCCGGACAGTCGAACACTGAAGCTTTCTTT	CATSPGQSNTEAFF
TRBV7-2	.	15	TRBJ2-3	.	TGTGCCAGCAGCTTACAGAACGGGGGATCAGATACGCAGTATTTT	CASSLQNGGSDTQYF
TRBV9	TRBD1	14	TRBJ1-2	.	TGTGCCAGCAGCCCGACAGGGGAGGAGAATGGCTACACCTTC	CASSPTGEENGYTF
TRBV2	.	14	TRBJ1-1	.	TGTGCCAGCAGTGAAGGCCGGGGGGTCGCTGAAGCTTTCTTT	CASSEGRGVAEAFF
TRBV9	TRBD1	16	TRBJ2-1	.	TGTGCCAGCAGCGGCCGGGACAGAGGTACCTACAATGAGCAGTTCTTC	CASSGRDRGTYNEQFF
TRBV5-4	TRBD2	16	TRBJ2-5	.	TGTGCCAGCAGCTTGGGGCTAGCGGGGGGACAAGAGACCCAGTACTTC	CASSLGLAGGQETQYF
TRBV15	TRBD2	14	TRBJ2-3	.	TGTGCCACCAGAAGGACTAGCGGGTCGGATACGCAGTATTTT	CATRRTSGSDTQYF
TRBV5-4	TRBD2	15	TRBJ2-1	.	TGTGCCAGCAGCTCAACCGGGACTAACCACAATGAGCAGTTCTTC	CASSSTGTNHNEQFF
TRBV7-9	.	12	TRBJ1-6	.	TGTGCCTCTACGGGTCCCAATTCACCCCTCCACTTT	CASTGPNSPLHF
TRBV9	.	12	TRBJ1-2	.	TGTGCCAGCAGCGACCCCGACAGAAAACCCACCTTC	CASSDPDRKPTF
TRBV11-3	.	13	TRBJ1-6	.	TGTGCCAGCAGCTTGAACAGAAATTCACCCCTCCACTTT	CASSLNRNSPLHF
TRBV11-3	TRBD1	13	TRBJ2-5	.	TGTGCCAGCAGCCAGCAGGGGGCAGAGACCCAGTACTTC	CASSQQGAETQYF
TRBV11-3	.	13	TRBJ2-2	.	TGTGCCAGCAGCTTAGTCCTGACCGGGGAGCTGTTTTTT	CASSLVLTGELFF
TRBV10-3	.	17	TRBJ2-7	.	TGTGCCATCAGTGAAACGACCGCCGGGACTTCTTCCTACGAGCAGTACTTC	CAISETTAGTSSYEQYF
TRBV7-6	TRBD2	15	TRBJ2-3	.	TGTGCCAGCAGCTTGCGTAGCGGGGGCACAGATACGCAGTATTTT	CASSLRSGGTDTQYF
TRBV6-1	.	15	TRBJ2-2	once	TGTGCCAGCAGCCTACTGACTAGAAGGGACGGGGAGCTGTTTTTT	CASSLLTRRDGELFF
TRBV5-5	.	13	TRBJ2-2	.	TGTGCCAGCAGGACATTAAACACCGGGGAGCTGTTTTTT	CASRTLNTGELFF
TRBV19	TRBD1	16	TRBJ1-1	.	TGTGCCAGTAGTATCCCCGGGACAGGGGATCACACTGAAGCTTTCTTT	CASSIPGTGDHTEAFF
TRBV4-1	TRBD1	14	TRBJ1-2	.	TGCGCCAGCAGCCCTGGACAGGGACATGGTCGCTACACCTTC	CASSPGQGHGRYTF
TRBV7-9	TRBD2	14	TRBJ2-7	.	TGTGCCAGCAGCTTAGCCCCTAGCGGGGACGAGCAGTACTTC	CASSLAPSGDEQYF